This is a list of T cell receptor beta chains from one sample in a study of blood T cell repertoires in COVID-19. The assay was immunoSEQ multiplex PCR, and TCRdb's table has in-frame clones only and misses some. The profile covers about 200,000 clones, with about 90% appearing a single time and roughly 2% taken by the ten largest. Sequenced input: peripheral blood. The source of these receptors is a man between 35 and 55 years old with active or convalescent COVID-19. CDR3s include the opening cysteine and the closing phenylalanine or tryptophan. A D gene is named only where the DNA matches it firmly. Clone size is given for some rows only: seen once, a few or many times, or a class if the clone is expanded.

>NA|NA|TRBV19|TRBJ1-2
CASSRAPGDNYGYTF
TGTGCCAGTAGTAGGGCTCCAGGGGATAACTATGGCTACACCTTC
>NA|TRBD1|TRBV11-2|TRBJ1-5
CASSWGTGSDQPQHF
TGTGCCAGCAGCTGGGGGACAGGGTCAGATCAGCCCCAGCATTTT
>NA|TRBD1|TRBV3-1/TRBV3-2|TRBJ1-2
CASSRAGQGTSGYGYTF
TGTGCCAGCAGCCGAGCAGGACAGGGAACGTCTGGCTATGGCTACACCTTC
>NA|TRBD2|TRBV5-1|TRBJ2-1
CASSLGGSNNEQFF
TGCGCCAGCAGCTTGGGCGGGAGTAACAATGAGCAGTTCTTC
>once|TRBD2|TRBV6-2/TRBV6-3|TRBJ2-1
CASSYLQREPYNEQFF
TGTGCCAGCAGTTACCTCCAGCGGGAACCCTACAATGAGCAGTTCTTC
>NA|TRBD1|TRBV28|TRBJ1-2
CASSTNHYRDRIYGYTF
TGTGCCAGCAGTACTAACCACTATCGGGACAGGATCTATGGCTACACCTTC
>few|TRBD1|TRBV28|TRBJ1-3
CASSTMWTGASSGNTIYF
TGTGCCAGCAGCACCATGTGGACAGGGGCAAGCTCTGGAAACACCATATATTTT
>once|NA|TRBV5-1|TRBJ2-2
CASSPRRANTGELFF
TGCGCCAGCAGCCCCCGCCGCGCGAACACCGGGGAGCTATTTTTT
>once|NA|TRBV5-1|TRBJ1-6
CASSLAEGTGALHF
TGCGCCAGCAGCTTGGCGGAGGGCACAGGAGCCCTCCACTTT
>NA|TRBD1|TRBV29-1|TRBJ2-7
CSVGRGRYEQYF
TGCAGCGTTGGCAGGGGGCGGTACGAGCAGTACTTC
>NA|TRBD2|TRBV11-2|TRBJ2-1
CASSPSGGRVYNEQFF
TGTGCCAGCAGCCCTTCGGGCGGGAGGGTCTACAATGAGCAGTTCTTC